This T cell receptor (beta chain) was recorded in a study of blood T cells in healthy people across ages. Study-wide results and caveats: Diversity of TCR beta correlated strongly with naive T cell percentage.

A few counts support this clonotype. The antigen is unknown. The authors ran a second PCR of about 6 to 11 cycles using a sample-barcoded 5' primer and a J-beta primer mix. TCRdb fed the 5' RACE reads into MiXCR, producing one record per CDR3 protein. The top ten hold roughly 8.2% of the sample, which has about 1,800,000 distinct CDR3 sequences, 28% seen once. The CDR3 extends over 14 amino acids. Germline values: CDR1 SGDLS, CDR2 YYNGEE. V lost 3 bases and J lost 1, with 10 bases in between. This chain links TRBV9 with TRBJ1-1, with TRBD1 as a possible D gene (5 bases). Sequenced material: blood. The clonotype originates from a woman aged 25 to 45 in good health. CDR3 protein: CASSAQGENTEAFF. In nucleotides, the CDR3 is TGTGCCAGCAGCGCTCAAGGGGAGAACACTGAAGCTTTCTTT.